This record covers a single T cell receptor beta chain. In the original processing: Quantification of nucleated cells was approximated via reference gene primer amplification. The repertoire was sequenced with immunoSEQ multiplex PCR; TCRdb's copy has only in-frame clones and lacks some. V and J calls and clone size are copied from that table; D and trimming were computed from the DNA. The repertoire holds about 300,000 clones, with roughly 90% as singletons. These data originate in a study of blood T cell repertoires in COVID-19. Across the whole study: The analysed material was cDNA or gDNA that came from T cells, B-cell-depleted T cells, or PBMCs.

V shed 5 bases, J shed 5 bases, and the junction held 5 bases outside the gene matches. The germline CDR1 and CDR2 sequences are SGHTA and FQGNSA. The CDR3 spans 13 residues. The specimen sequenced was peripheral blood. This receptor was identified in a young woman with COVID-19, enrolled during active disease. This rearrangement joins TRBV7-2 to TRBJ2-7; 8 bases agree with TRBD2. CDR3 in amino acids: CASSPRGGDEQYF. The CDR3 DNA is TGTGCCAGCAGCCCTCGGGGGGGGGACGAGCAGTACTTC.